This record concerns one T cell receptor (beta chain) sequence. Its antigen is unidentified. The CDR3 has 15 residues. Germline lookup yields CDR1 ENHRY and CDR2 SYGVKD. V was pared by 3 bases and J by 9 bases, with 15 bases between. This sample is part of a study of cytomegalovirus exposure and HLA in healthy donors. Study-wide points: Rarity characterized most TCR sequences, yet some public TCRs appeared in many donors. It was only CMV serostatus that was available as immune exposure information. Highly shared variants forming one cluster were likely a sequencing artifact. A link between a missense DCLRE1C variant and TCR beta V- and J-gene trimming emerged from a later analysis.

This PCR relied on a set of 60 Vbeta primers and 13 Jbeta primers. Repertoires were generated with immunoSEQ multiplex PCR, while TCRdb's copy carries only in-frame clones and drops some. The listing contains about 88,000 clones. The sequencing sample was made of PBMCs. This sequence was found in a girl between 5 and 17 years old in good health and CMV-seropositive. This chain links TRBV10-3 with TRBJ2-6, with a possible D match to TRBD2 (5 bases). The CDR3: CAISDRGIVGNVLTF. CDR3 nucleotides: TGTGCCATCAGTGATCGGGGAATAGTCGGCAACGTCCTGACTTTC.